The 20 T cell receptor beta chains below come from one sample, sequenced in a study of CD8 T cells in Susac syndrome. About 0.5 to 1 ug RNA was reverse transcribed with random hexamers. TCRdb re-derived calls from the immunoSEQ multiplex PCR reads in MiXCR, one entry per CDR3 protein. The sample records 200,000 to 250,000 distinct CDR3 sequences, over 90% being singletons. Material for sequencing was CD4+ T cells from PBMCs. All receptors come from a human donor with Susac syndrome.

V and J are TRBV27 and TRBJ1-5; a possible D gene is TRBD1 (5 bases). The CDR3 runs to 17 residues. V lost 3 bases and J 2 bases, leaving 17 bases between the germline ends. Looked up from germline, CDR1 is MNHEY and CDR2 is SMNVEV (reference sequence). The CDR3 DNA sequence: TGTGCCAGCAGTTTGGCGGGAGGGAGGGGAGGCAATCAGCCCCAGCATTTT. Translation: CASSLAGGRGGNQPQHF.

The J gene is TRBJ1-4, the V gene TRBV20-1, with TRBD1 as a possible D gene (5 bases). With 3 bases removed from V and 7 bases from J, the gap between germline ends came to 12 bases. The germline CDR1 and CDR2 sequences are DFQATT and SNEGSKA (reference sequence). This CDR3 contains 13 residues. The CDR3 loop is CSASGGGIEKLFF. CDR3 coding DNA: TGCAGTGCTAGCGGGGGGGGGATTGAAAAACTGTTTTTT.

The rearrangement joins TRBV5-4 to TRBJ2-2; 8 positions match TRBD2. V lost 4 bases, J lost 2 bases, and 10 bases stayed unmatched. The germline V gene has CDR1 SGHNT and CDR2 YYREEE (reference sequence). The CDR3 loop spans 17 amino acids. Here the CDR3 reads CASSRVASGGNTGELFF. CDR3 coding DNA: TGTGCCAGCAGCCGGGTAGCAAGCGGGGGCAACACCGGGGAGCTGTTTTTT.

J is TRBJ1-2 and V is TRBV11-2, with 8 bases identical to TRBD1. The CDR3 is made up of 14 amino acids. Germline V gives CDR1 SGHAT, CDR2 FQNNGV. Trimming removed 5 bases from V and 4 bases from J; junction bases left unmatched: 6. The CDR3 protein is CASSNRGRAYGYTF. The DNA for the CDR3 is TGTGCCAGCAGCAACAGGGGGAGGGCCTATGGCTACACCTTC.

This clonotype is a singleton in its sample. The rearrangement links TRBV6-1 to TRBJ2-5, with D possibly TRBD2 on 5 matching bases. The CDR3 runs to 14 residues. Germline V gene data show CDR1 as MNHNS and CDR2 as SASEGT. The V end was cut by 7 bases, the J end by 4 bases, with 16 bases between. The CDR3 sequence: CASIGGFRGETQYF. CDR3 in DNA: TGTGCCAGCATAGGTGGTTTTCGGGGAGAGACCCAGTACTTC.

The sample holds one count of this clonotype. The V gene is TRBV4-3, the J gene TRBJ2-7; 9 nucleotides match TRBD2. The germline V gene encodes CDR1 LGHNA and CDR2 YSLEER. After removal of 4 bases from V and 3 bases from J, the junction contained 7 bases not matched to a gene. CDR3 size: 15 residues. CDR3 loop: CASSLSAGGRYEQYF. The CDR3 nucleotides read TGCGCCAGCAGCCTCTCAGCGGGGGGCCGCTACGAGCAGTACTTC.

DNA of the CDR3: TGTGCCAGCAGCGTAGTCCCAGGGGACACAGATACGCAGTATTTT. Translation gives CASSVVPGDTDTQYF. The V and J genes are TRBV9 and TRBJ2-3; D is possibly TRBD1 (6 bases). The length of the CDR3 is 15 residues. CDR1 is SGDLS and CDR2 is YYNGEE in the germline V gene. Trimming took off 0 bases at V and 2 bases at J, with 10 bases between the two ends.

The V call is TRBV3-1, the J call TRBJ2-3; D gene uncertain. The V and J ends lost 1 base and 8 bases respectively, with 13 bases between them. The CDR3 is 14 amino acids. CDR1 and CDR2 from the germline V gene are LGHDT and YNNKEL (reference sequence). This CDR3 reads CASSQGGSSTTQYF. CDR3 in DNA: TGTGCCAGCAGCCAAGGCGGAAGTTCTACTACGCAGTATTTT.

J is TRBJ2-3 and V is TRBV7-2; D might be TRBD1 (6 bases). Trimming cost V 6 bases and J 2 bases, with 12 bases left between them. This CDR3 is built from 14 residues. Germline V gene sequence: CDR1 SGHTA, CDR2 FQGNSA. The CDR3 protein is CASSPGQYTDTQYF. The CDR3 nucleotides are TGTGCCAGCAGTCCAGGACAGTACACAGATACGCAGTATTTT. The full variable domain, with the rest looked up from reference TRBV7-2 and TRBJ2-3, is GAGVSQSPSNKVTEKGKDVELRCDPISGHTALYWYRQSLGQGLEFLIYFQGNSAPDKSGLPSDRFSAERTGGSVSTLTIQRTQQEDSAVYLCASSPGQYTDTQYFGPGTRLTVL.

The CDR3 DNA reads as TGTGCCAGCAGTTCCCCGGGGGTCCACGAGCAGTACTTC. Its translation: CASSSPGVHEQYF. The chain recombines TRBV2 with TRBJ2-7; weak D call: TRBD2 (6 bases). The germline V gene encodes CDR1 SNHLY and CDR2 FYNNEI. Between the trimmed V and J ends, which lost 5 bases and 5 bases, there was a span of 13 bases. This CDR3 is 13 amino acids long.

The chain recombines TRBV20-1 with TRBJ2-7, with D maybe TRBD1 (5 bases). The CDR3 covers 15 residues. Germline V gene lookup returns CDR1 DFQATT and CDR2 SNEGSKA (reference sequence). V was shortened by 0 bases and J by 5 bases, with 17 bases between the two germline ends. The CDR3 spells CSARDRTSGSHEQYF. In DNA, the CDR3 is TGCAGTGCTAGAGATAGAACGTCAGGGTCCCACGAGCAGTACTTC.

The chain joins TRBV3-1 to TRBJ1-5; D is unresolved. Germline V gene sequence: CDR1 LGHDT, CDR2 YNNKEL (reference sequence). The CDR3 totals 13 residues. Trimming took 0 bases from V and 7 from J, leaving 7 bases between them. Here the CDR3 reads CASSQDTRQPQHF. The CDR3 region has the DNA TGTGCCAGCAGCCAAGATACCAGGCAGCCCCAGCATTTT.

The chain carries TRBV11-1 and TRBJ2-1; a possible D gene is TRBD1 (6 bases). Germline V gene data show CDR1 as SGHAT and CDR2 as FQDESV (reference sequence). The germline V and J ends were trimmed by 5 bases and 0 bases, with 11 bases remaining between them. There are 15 residues in the CDR3. Written as DNA, the CDR3 is TGTGCCAGCAGCCCCGGCAGGGGCTCCTACAATGAGCAGTTCTTC. The encoded protein is CASSPGRGSYNEQFF.

This rearrangement joins TRBV20-1 to TRBJ2-3; possibly TRBD1 or TRBD2 for D (5 bases each). The germline V gene has CDR1 DFQATT and CDR2 SNEGSKA (reference sequence). Trimming stripped 1 base from V and 5 bases from J, with 7 bases between. This CDR3 has 12 amino acids. In DNA, the CDR3 is TGCAGTGCTAGAGTGGGGGTAGATACGCAGTATTTT. Its protein is CSARVGVDTQYF.

This clonotype was detected once. The rearrangement uses TRBV30 and TRBJ1-6, with D perhaps TRBD1 (6 bases). V was pared by 7 bases and J by 1 base, with 17 bases between. Germline CDR1 and CDR2: GTSNPN and SVGIG (reference sequence). CDR3 length: 16 residues. CDR3 nucleotide sequence: TGTGCCTCACGAAGTCAAGGGGGATCCTATAATTCACCCCTCCACTTT. Translating gives CASRSQGGSYNSPLHF.

The CDR3 nucleotides read TGCAGTGCTCCCAGGGGGTTGGGGTCCGAGCAGTACTTC. It translates to CSAPRGLGSEQYF. The rearrangement joins TRBV20-1 to TRBJ2-7; 7 bases fit TRBD1. Trimming at V came to 5 bases and at J to 6 bases, leaving 10 bases not matched to a gene. Germline loops: CDR1 DFQATT, CDR2 SNEGSKA (reference sequence). This CDR3 is 13 amino acids long.

The V and J genes are TRBV5-4 and TRBJ2-1, with D uncertain. V lost 0 bases to trimming and J lost 6 bases, with 13 bases between them. Germline V gene sequence: CDR1 SGHNT, CDR2 YYREEE (reference sequence). This CDR3 region has 15 residues. For the CDR3, the DNA is TGTGCCAGCAGCTTGGTTGGACGGGCTCGCAATGAGCAGTTCTTC. Translating it yields CASSLVGRARNEQFF.

V is TRBV6-5 and J is TRBJ1-1; D gene uncertain. Germline V lookup: CDR1 MNHEY, CDR2 SVGAGI. The CDR3 length is 13 residues. V gave up 5 bases and J gave up 0 bases, with 7 bases separating them. CDR3 in DNA: TGTGCCAGCAGTCGTACCATGAACACTGAAGCTTTCTTT. Protein product: CASSRTMNTEAFF.

The chain joins TRBV6-6 to TRBJ2-6; D gene uncertain. Trimming removed 7 bases at V and 0 bases at J, with 13 bases between. This CDR3 region has 16 residues. The germline gives CDR1 MNHNY, CDR2 SVGAGI (reference sequence). CDR3 coding DNA: TGTGCCAGCACTTCCGGCTTGGTCTCTGGGGCCAACGTCCTGACTTTC. It codes for CASTSGLVSGANVLTF.

V gene TRBV6-6 combines with J gene TRBJ2-7, with TRBD1 matching 9 bases. V was pared by 10 bases and J by 3 bases, with 7 bases of the junction left unmatched. The germline CDR1 and CDR2 sequences are MNHNY and SVGAGI (reference sequence). CDR3 length equals 13 residues. CDR3 coding DNA: TGTGCCACCTTTCGGGGACAGGGCTACGAGCAGTACTTC. Its translation: CATFRGQGYEQYF.